This T cell receptor (beta chain) was captured by sequencing in a study of somatic mutations in cytotoxic T cells in rheumatoid arthritis. Across the study: A subset of V beta antibody-stained T-cell populations was isolated by flow sorting, reaching nearly 100% purity, and this subset included V beta1+ cells that went on to TCRB sequencing. Study results and caveats: Antigens targeted by the expanded CD8+ clones were unknown.

Authors' data handling: Published virus-specific TCRB sequences found rare matches among patient CD8+ clones larger than 1%. Assay: immunoSEQ multiplex PCR; the TCRdb copy retains only in-frame clones and omits some. That table gives V, J and clone size, and the DNA gave D and trimming. The top ten clones hold more than 30% of a sample with over 8,000 clones, 75% of them seen once. V shed 5 bases and J 4 bases; nucleotides not matched to a gene: 7. The CDR3 spans 16 residues. Germline CDR1 and CDR2: SEHNR and FQNEAQ (reference sequence). Concerning this clone: Its antigen is unidentified.

Positive magnetic bead selection, which isolated the CD4+ and CD8+ cells, was followed by a flow cytometry check of purity. Sequencing was done on a sample of CD8+ T cells sorted from blood. The TCR was taken from an adult with rheumatoid arthritis. This chain links TRBV7-9 with TRBJ2-5, with TRBD2 matching 13 bases. CDR3 coding DNA: TGTGCCAGCAGCCCCGGACTAGCGGGGGTGTTAGAGACCCAGTACTTC. Translating it yields CASSPGLAGVLETQYF. The variable domain in full, with the rest retrieved from reference TRBV7-9 and TRBJ2-5, is DTGVSQNPRHKITKRGQNVTFRCDPISEHNRLYWYRQTLGQGPEFLTYFQNEAQLEKSRLLSDRFSAERPKGSFSTLEIQRTEQGDSAMYLCASSPGLAGVLETQYFGPGTRLLVL.